The next 30 T cell receptor beta chains were all read from a single sample in a study of blood T cell repertoires in COVID-19. The assay was immunoSEQ multiplex PCR, and TCRdb's table has in-frame clones only and misses some. Of tens of thousands of clones listed, 65% to 85% are singletons. The source material was peripheral blood. These TCRs come from a human donor in a cohort sampled during active COVID-19.

The chain couples TRBV2 to TRBJ2-7; TRBD1 agrees at 11 bases. CDR3 length: 14 residues. V shed 8 bases, J shed 3 bases, and the junction held 6 bases outside the gene matches. Germline CDR1 and CDR2: SNHLY and FYNNEI. CDR3 sequence: CASGWTGGDYEQYF. CDR3 bases: TGTGCCAGCGGATGGACAGGGGGCGACTACGAGCAGTACTTC.

The chain employs TRBV27 and TRBJ2-1; 9 nucleotides agree with TRBD2. This CDR3 contains 17 residues. Germline V CDR1 and CDR2: MNHEY, SMNVEV (reference sequence). J lost 3 bases, V lost 5 bases, and 11 bases had no gene match. In DNA form, the CDR3 reads TGTGCCAGCAGTACATTTAGTGGCGGGGGGGACTACAATGAGCAGTTCTTC. Amino acids: CASSTFSGGGDYNEQFF.

The V and J genes are TRBV7-2 and TRBJ2-2; a weak D match, TRBD2 (6 bases). The CDR3 runs to 17 residues. V was pared by 5 bases and J by 4 bases, with 20 bases between. Germline V gives CDR1 SGHTA, CDR2 FQGNSA. CDR3 bases: TGTGCCAGCAGCCCCATTGGGGCTAGCGTGATCACCGGGGAGCTGTTTTTT. It translates to CASSPIGASVITGELFF.

V usage is TRBV5-1 and J usage is TRBJ1-1; D uncertain. V lost 1 base and J lost 1, with 8 bases in between. The CDR3 is made up of 14 amino acids. The germline V gene has CDR1 SGHRS and CDR2 YFSETQ. CDR3 bases: TGCGCCAGCAGCTTGTCTACGGGGAACACTGAAGCTTTCTTT. Its translation: CASSLSTGNTEAFF.

The chain couples TRBV5-1 to TRBJ2-7; 11 nucleotides align to TRBD1. Germline assignment: CDR1 SGHRS and CDR2 YFSETQ. The CDR3 covers 16 residues. V shed 5 bases, J shed 2 bases, and the junction held 9 bases outside the gene matches. CDR3 sequence (DNA): TGCGCCAGCAGTTATGATCCGGGACAGGGGGCCTACGAGCAGTACTTC. Translation gives CASSYDPGQGAYEQYF.

The CDR3 nucleotides are TGCAGTGCTAGTTACAGGGGGATGGGTACTGAAGCTTTCTTT. This translates into CSASYRGMGTEAFF. The V gene is TRBV20-1, the J gene TRBJ1-1; 8 nucleotides align to TRBD1. From germline, CDR1 is DFQATT and CDR2 SNEGSKA (reference sequence). V lost 3 bases, J lost 5 bases, and 8 bases stayed unmatched. The CDR3 covers 14 residues.

V and J are TRBV5-1 and TRBJ2-3, with D tentatively TRBD2 (5 bases). Germline lookup yields CDR1 SGHRS and CDR2 YFSETQ. The length of the CDR3 is 16 residues. The V end lost 0 bases, the J end lost 3 bases, and 14 bases lay between the germline ends. This chain's CDR3 is CASSLAVVGGTDTQYF. In DNA form, the CDR3 reads TGCGCCAGCAGCTTGGCCGTCGTAGGAGGTACAGATACGCAGTATTTT.

V and J are TRBV15 and TRBJ1-5; D is undetermined. The CDR3 spans 13 residues. The V gene lost 6 bases and the J gene lost 1 base, with 7 bases spanning the gap. In germline, CDR1 is LNHNV, CDR2 YYDKDF (reference sequence). CDR3 in amino acids: CATSSGSNQPQHF. DNA for the CDR3: TGTGCCACCAGTTCGGGGAGCAATCAGCCCCAGCATTTT. Together with reference TRBV15 and TRBJ1-5, the CDR3 gives the full variable domain: DAMVIQNPRYQVTQFGKPVTLSCSQTLNHNVMYWYQQKSSQAPKLLFHYYDKDFNNEADTPDNFQSRRPNTSFCFLDIRSPGLGDTAMYLCATSSGSNQPQHFGDGTRLSIL.

The chain joins TRBV27 to TRBJ2-5; TRBD1 is a possible D gene (6 bases). In germline, CDR1 is MNHEY, CDR2 SMNVEV (reference sequence). The V end was cut by 5 bases, the J end by 5 bases, with 15 bases between. The CDR3 runs 14 residues. The CDR3 DNA sequence: TGTGCCAGCAGTATCCACAGGGTTGGGGAGACCCAGTACTTC. This codes for CASSIHRVGETQYF.

This sequence joins TRBV5-4 and TRBJ2-5, with 9 positions matching TRBD2. Germline CDR1 reads SGHNT; CDR2 reads YYREEE (reference sequence). This CDR3 has 15 amino acids. After removal of 4 bases from V and 1 base from J, the junction contained 5 bases not matched to a gene. As DNA, the CDR3 is TGTGCCAGCAGCCCCCGCGGGGGGGCCCAAGAGACCCAGTACTTC. It specifies CASSPRGGAQETQYF.

There are many counts of this clone. V and J are TRBV29-1 and TRBJ2-3; unclear D gene. CDR3 size: 11 residues. CDR1 and CDR2 from the germline V gene are SQVTM and ANQGSEA. Trimming took 6 bases from V and 5 from J, leaving 9 bases between them. In nucleotides, the CDR3 is TGCAGCGTCCGGGTACGAGATACGCAGTATTTT. This gives the protein CSVRVRDTQYF.

The chain links TRBV2 to TRBJ1-1; D is ambiguous. Germline CDR1 SNHLY, CDR2 FYNNEI. CDR3 length: 14 amino acids. V lost 8 bases and J lost 1, with 14 bases in between. This CDR3 reads CASGQEGGNTEAFF. The CDR3 nucleotides are TGTGCCAGCGGCCAGGAGGGAGGGAACACTGAAGCTTTCTTT.

The chain employs TRBV29-1 and TRBJ1-2, with 8 bases lining up with TRBD1. This CDR3 is built from 16 residues. Germline loops: CDR1 SQVTM, CDR2 ANQGSEA. The junction had 12 bases not matched to a gene; V was cut back by 1 base and J by 5 bases. CDR3 in amino acids: CSVEGGPQGARYGYTF. CDR3 sequence (DNA): TGCAGCGTTGAAGGGGGTCCCCAGGGGGCGAGGTATGGCTACACCTTC.

In nucleotides, the CDR3 is TGCGCCAGCAGCCAAGTTCTGGGACAGGGGCGATCCTACGAGCAGTACTTC. This codes for CASSQVLGQGRSYEQYF. J is TRBJ2-7 and V is TRBV4-1; 10 bases fit TRBD1. J gave up 1 base and V 1 base, and 7 bases lay outside the gene matches. Germline lookup yields CDR1 MGHRA and CDR2 YSYEKL. There are 17 residues in the CDR3.

This chain joins TRBV2 and TRBJ2-5; D is unclear. The length of the CDR3 is 13 residues. Germline-derived CDR1 and CDR2 are SNHLY and FYNNEI. Trimming stripped 2 bases from V and 4 bases from J, with 8 bases between. The CDR3 is CASSEYGLETQYF. CDR3 in DNA: TGTGCCAGCAGTGAATACGGGTTAGAGACCCAGTACTTC.

The CDR3 here is CASRLAGGPNTGELFF. Here the CDR3 DNA reads TGCGCCAGCAGGCTCGCGGGAGGGCCCAACACCGGGGAGCTGTTTTTT. V usage is TRBV5-1 and J usage is TRBJ2-2, with 9 bases identical to TRBD2. The CDR3 runs to 16 residues. J gave up 2 bases and V 5 bases, and 7 bases lay outside the gene matches. Germline CDR1 SGHRS, CDR2 YFSETQ. Full variable domain (missing parts from reference TRBV5-1 and TRBJ2-2): KAGVTQTPRYLIKTRGQQVTLSCSPISGHRSVSWYQQTPGQGLQFLFEYFSETQRNKGNFPGRFSGRQFSNSRSEMNVSTLELGDSALYLCASRLAGGPNTGELFFGEGSRLTVL.

The chain joins TRBV7-3 to TRBJ2-2; weak D call: TRBD1 (5 bases). The germline CDR1 and CDR2 sequences are SGHTA and FQGTGA. The CDR3 is 14 amino acids. Trimming cost V 2 bases and J 2 bases, with 6 bases left between them. The CDR3 region is CASSLGANTGELFF. CDR3 DNA: TGTGCCAGCAGCTTAGGGGCCAACACCGGGGAGCTGTTTTTT.

The rearrangement uses TRBV19 and TRBJ1-5; D not resolved. There are 15 residues in the CDR3. Trimming took off 4 bases at V and 0 bases at J, with 10 bases between the two ends. CDR1 is LNHDA, CDR2 SQIVND, per germline (reference sequence). The CDR3 DNA is TGTGCCAGTAGTAGGGCAGCTTATAGCAATCAGCCCCAGCATTTT. It is translated as CASSRAAYSNQPQHF. The full variable domain, rest sourced from reference TRBV19 and TRBJ1-5, is DGGITQSPKYLFRKEGQNVTLSCEQNLNHDAMYWYRQDPGQGLRLIYYSQIVNDFQKGDIAEGYSVSREKKESFPLTVTSAQKNPTAFYLCASSRAAYSNQPQHFGDGTRLSIL.

The J gene is TRBJ2-6, the V gene TRBV5-1; D unresolved. Deletions cut 4 bases from V and 0 bases from J, with 23 bases between. Germline CDR1 SGHRS, CDR2 YFSETQ. There are 20 residues in the CDR3. CDR3 protein: CASSGPPETRPLSGANVLTF. The CDR3 DNA reads as TGCGCCAGCAGCGGGCCCCCCGAGACCCGGCCACTCTCTGGGGCCAACGTCCTGACTTTC.

The chain joins TRBV19 to TRBJ2-4, with D perhaps matching TRBD1 (5 bases). CDR1 and CDR2 (germline): LNHDA, SQIVND (reference sequence). CDR3 length: 12 amino acids. Trimming cost V 0 bases and J 12 bases, with 9 bases left between them. CDR3 sequence: CASSIDRGGQYF. DNA for the CDR3: TGTGCCAGTAGTATAGATAGGGGTGGTCAGTACTTC.

V gene TRBV2 combines with J gene TRBJ1-2; 9 nucleotides match TRBD1. The CDR3 sequence is 13 residues long. Germline CDR1 and CDR2: SNHLY and FYNNEI. J lost 8 bases, V lost 6 bases, and 7 bases had no gene match. The CDR3 loop is CASSRDRAGGYTF. DNA of the CDR3: TGTGCCAGCAGCCGGGACAGGGCAGGCGGCTACACCTTC. Full variable domain (missing parts from reference TRBV2 and TRBJ1-2): EPEVTQTPSHQVTQMGQEVILRCVPISNHLYFYWYRQILGQKVEFLVSFYNNEISEKSEIFDDQFSVERPDGSNFTLKIRSTKLEDSAMYFCASSRDRAGGYTFGSGTRLTVV.

The chain recombines TRBV6-5 with TRBJ2-3; 7 bases agree with TRBD2. CDR1 and CDR2 from the germline V gene are MNHEY and SVGAGI. V trimming: 7 bases; J trimming: 1 base; junction bases outside the gene matches: 5. The CDR3 is made up of 14 amino acids. In DNA, the CDR3 is TGTGCCAGCAAACCGGGGGGTCGCACAGATACGCAGTATTTT. Residues: CASKPGGRTDTQYF.

V and J are TRBV2 and TRBJ1-2; tentative D call: TRBD1 (6 bases). The ends were cut back, 6 bases at V and 2 bases at J, with 19 bases in the middle. Germline values: CDR1 SNHLY, CDR2 FYNNEI. CDR3 length equals 16 residues. The DNA of the CDR3 is TGTGCCAGCAGACGAGTGGAGCGTACAGGGAACTATGGCTACACCTTC. This codes for CASRRVERTGNYGYTF.

The chain couples TRBV2 to TRBJ2-3; D perhaps matches TRBD2 (5 bases). The CDR3 is 12 residues long. Trimming took 6 bases from V and 5 from J, leaving 9 bases between them. The germline V gene encodes CDR1 SNHLY and CDR2 FYNNEI. Here the CDR3 reads CASRLLGDTQYF. CDR3 nucleotide sequence: TGTGCCAGCAGGTTACTAGGAGATACGCAGTATTTT.

This clone has only a few counts. V and J are TRBV6-5 and TRBJ1-1, with a weak D call TRBD1 (5 bases). V was clipped by 6 bases and J by 4 bases, with 18 bases between them. Germline CDR1 reads MNHEY; CDR2 reads SVGAGI. The CDR3 loop spans 15 amino acids. Here the CDR3 DNA reads TGTGCCAGCAGGCTGGAGGAGGGGATAGGCACTGAAGCTTTCTTT. This gives the protein CASRLEEGIGTEAFF.

This chain links TRBV10-3 with TRBJ2-5; 7 bases map to TRBD1. The junction had 7 bases not matched to a gene; V was cut back by 10 bases and J by 2 bases. This CDR3 is 13 amino acids long. The germline V gene has CDR1 ENHRY and CDR2 SYGVKD. As DNA, the CDR3 is TGTGCCACCACCTCGGGACAGCAAGAGACCCAGTACTTC. This codes for CATTSGQQETQYF.

This chain links TRBV5-4 with TRBJ2-1; 9 bases agree with TRBD2. Germline V CDR1 and CDR2: SGHNT, YYREEE (reference sequence). The V and J ends lost 0 bases and 7 bases, in that order; junction bases with no gene match: 14. This CDR3 spans 18 amino acids. CDR3 coding DNA: TGTGCCAGCAGCTTGGCCGTCAGAGTGGCGGGGGGGGCGAATGAGCAGTTCTTC. Translated, it gives CASSLAVRVAGGANEQFF.

This clone was detected once. The chain uses TRBV5-6 and TRBJ2-3; D gene ambiguous. The V gene's germline CDR1 is SGHDT and CDR2 YYEEEE. Deletions cut 4 bases from V and 4 bases from J, with 10 bases between. This CDR3 region has 13 residues. The CDR3 sequence is CASSPGTADTQYF. In DNA, the CDR3 is TGTGCCAGCAGCCCAGGTACAGCAGATACGCAGTATTTT. Using reference TRBV5-6 and TRBJ2-3 for the parts outside the CDR3, the full variable domain is DAGVTQSPTHLIKTRGQQVTLRCSPKSGHDTVSWYQQALGQGPQFIFQYYEEEERQRGNFPDRFSGHQFPNYSSELNVNALLLGDSALYLCASSPGTADTQYFGPGTRLTVL.

The chain is built from TRBV27 and TRBJ2-7; a weak D match, TRBD2 (6 bases). V shed 8 bases and J shed 4 bases, with 21 bases lying between them. The CDR3 is 15 residues long. Germline V gives CDR1 MNHEY, CDR2 SMNVEV (reference sequence). For the CDR3, the DNA is TGTGCCAGCGGGCCCTGGTCCTTGCGGGGTTACGAGCAGTACTTC. It codes for CASGPWSLRGYEQYF.

In this sample, this clone turned up a few times. CDR3 in amino acids: CASSLVQGGAFF. CDR3 in DNA: TGTGCCAGCAGCTTAGTACAGGGTGGTGCTTTCTTT. The V gene is TRBV11-2, the J gene TRBJ1-1, with a possible D match to TRBD1 (6 bases). From germline, CDR1 is SGHAT and CDR2 FQNNGV. The CDR3 loop spans 12 amino acids. Deletions cut 1 base from V and 11 bases from J, with 11 bases between.